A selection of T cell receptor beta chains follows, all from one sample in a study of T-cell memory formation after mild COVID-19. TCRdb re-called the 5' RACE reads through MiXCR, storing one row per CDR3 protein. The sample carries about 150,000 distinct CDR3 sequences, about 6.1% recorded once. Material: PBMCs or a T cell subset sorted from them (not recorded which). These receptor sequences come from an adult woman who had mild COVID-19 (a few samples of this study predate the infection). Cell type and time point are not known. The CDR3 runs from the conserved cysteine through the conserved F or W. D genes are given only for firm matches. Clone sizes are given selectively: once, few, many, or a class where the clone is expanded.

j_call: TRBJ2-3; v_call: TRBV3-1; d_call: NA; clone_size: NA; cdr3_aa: CASSQGGPRADTQYF; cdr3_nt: TGTGCCAGCAGCCAAGGAGGGCCTAGAGCGGATACGCAGTATTTT
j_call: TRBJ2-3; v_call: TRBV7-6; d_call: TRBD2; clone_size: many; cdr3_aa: CASSLAGRGDTQYF; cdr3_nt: TGTGCCAGCAGCTTAGCGGGGAGGGGAGATACGCAGTATTTT
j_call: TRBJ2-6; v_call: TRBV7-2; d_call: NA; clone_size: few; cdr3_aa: CASSPAPPGANVLTF; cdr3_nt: TGTGCCAGCAGCCCAGCCCCTCCTGGGGCCAACGTCCTGACTTTC
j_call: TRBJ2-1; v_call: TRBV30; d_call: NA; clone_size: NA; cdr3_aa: CAWSANLGLDEQFF; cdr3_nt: TGTGCCTGGAGTGCCAATCTAGGCTTGGATGAGCAGTTCTTC
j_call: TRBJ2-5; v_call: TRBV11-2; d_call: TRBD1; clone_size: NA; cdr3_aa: CASNRDSPETQYF; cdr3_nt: TGTGCCAGCAATCGGGACAGCCCAGAGACCCAGTACTTC
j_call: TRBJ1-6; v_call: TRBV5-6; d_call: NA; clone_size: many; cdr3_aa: CASSSPGGRSDSPLHF; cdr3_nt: TGTGCCAGCAGCTCCCCCGGGGGACGTTCGGATTCACCCCTCCACTTT
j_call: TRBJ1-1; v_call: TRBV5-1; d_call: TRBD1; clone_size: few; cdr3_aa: CASSVDRGTEAFF; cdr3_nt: TGCGCCAGCAGCGTGGACAGGGGGACTGAAGCTTTCTTT
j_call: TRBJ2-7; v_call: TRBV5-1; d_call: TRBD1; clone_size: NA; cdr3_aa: CASSLTGTGKYEQYF; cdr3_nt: TGCGCCAGCAGCTTGACCGGGACAGGGAAGTACGAGCAGTACTTC
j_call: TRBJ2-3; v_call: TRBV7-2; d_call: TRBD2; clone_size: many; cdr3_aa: CASSLSSGKGQTDTQYF; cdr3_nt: TGTGCCAGCAGCCTCTCTAGCGGGAAGGGTCAAACAGATACGCAGTATTTT
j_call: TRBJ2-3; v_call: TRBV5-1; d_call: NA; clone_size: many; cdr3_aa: CASQKDPEKFPSRLLRFTDTQYF; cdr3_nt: TGCGCCAGCCAGAAGGACCCGGAAAAATTTCCGTCCCGGCTACTTCGATTCACAGATACGCAGTATTTT
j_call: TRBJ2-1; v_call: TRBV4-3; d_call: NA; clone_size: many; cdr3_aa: CASSPLGVAVYNEQFF; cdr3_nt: TGCGCCAGCAGCCCCCTAGGGGTGGCCGTCTACAATGAGCAGTTCTTC
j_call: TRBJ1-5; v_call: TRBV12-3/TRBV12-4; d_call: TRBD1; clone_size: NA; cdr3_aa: CASSLGTGRGNQPQHF; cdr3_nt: TGTGCCAGCAGTTTGGGGACAGGCCGGGGCAATCAGCCCCAGCATTTT